These 30 T cell receptor beta chains share one sample of origin, sequenced in a study of CD8 T cells in ankylosing spondylitis. TCRdb re-called the 5' RACE reads with MiXCR, one entry per CDR3 protein. The sample holds about 350,000 distinct CDR3 sequences, 20% seen once. The material sequenced was blood, either unsorted or a sorted T cell fraction (not recorded which). The receptors shown here come from a male donor with ankylosing spondylitis or in good health (not recorded which).

This clonotype was found many times. This chain links TRBV24-1 with TRBJ1-5; TRBD1 might be the D (5 bases). Germline V gene lookup returns CDR1 KGHDR and CDR2 SFDVKD. V lost 8 bases to trimming and J lost 3 bases, with 10 bases between them. The CDR3 is made up of 13 amino acids. The CDR3 loop reads CATTPGNNQPQHF. The DNA of the CDR3 is TGTGCCACCACCCCAGGGAACAATCAGCCCCAGCATTTT.

This clonotype was seen a few times. At one of its ends the junction is not consistent with the germline gene, which may arise from a read error. The chain combines TRBV20-1 with TRBJ2-5, with 9 positions matching TRBD1. The CDR3 sequence is 14 residues long. Germline CDR1 is DFQATT and CDR2 is SNEGSKA (reference sequence). The CDR3 DNA sequence: TGCAGTCCATCTTTCCGGGACAGGGAAGAGGCCCAGTACTTC. Amino acids: CSPSFRDREEAQYF.

This chain joins TRBV7-9 and TRBJ2-5; weak D call: TRBD2 (7 bases). The germline CDR1 and CDR2 sequences are SEHNR and FQNEAQ (reference sequence). Trimming shortened V by 2 bases and J by 5 bases, and 15 bases separated the two germline ends. The CDR3 has 15 residues. The CDR3 DNA sequence: TGTGCCAGCAGCTTAATCGCTGGGGGGGCCGAGACCCAGTACTTC. This translates into CASSLIAGGAETQYF.

V is TRBV28 and J is TRBJ1-3; 7 bases match TRBD1. This CDR3 is 15 amino acids long. Germline trimming cut 4 bases from V and 4 bases from J; bases unmatched to any gene: 7. The germline CDR1 and CDR2 sequences are MDHEN and SYDVKM. CDR3 loop: CASSSTTGIGNTIYF. CDR3 in DNA: TGTGCCAGCAGTTCAACGACAGGGATAGGAAACACCATATATTTT.

The CDR3 region has the DNA TGTGCCAGCAGTTCCCTCGGGTTCCCGCCCCCAGATACGCAGTATTTT. Protein: CASSSLGFPPPDTQYF. The chain employs TRBV12-3 or TRBV12-4 and TRBJ2-3; unclear D gene. The ends were cut back, 4 bases at V and 4 bases at J, with 18 bases in the middle. The CDR3 is 16 residues long.

This clonotype was counted only a few times. The V and J genes are TRBV29-1 and TRBJ1-1; maybe TRBD1 (6 bases). The CDR3 totals 13 residues. Germline values: CDR1 SQVTM, CDR2 ANQGSEA. Between the trimmed V and J ends, which lost 5 bases and 1 base, there was a span of 11 bases. The CDR3 region is CSVRSGENTEAFF. In DNA, the CDR3 is TGCAGCGTTAGATCAGGGGAGAACACTGAAGCTTTCTTT.

This clonotype was observed a few times. The V and J genes are TRBV7-9 and TRBJ2-2, with TRBD1 as a possible D gene (7 bases). Per germline, CDR1 SEHNR and CDR2 FQNEAQ (reference sequence). The germline V and J ends were trimmed by 5 bases and 1 base, with 17 bases remaining between them. The CDR3 covers 17 residues. As DNA, the CDR3 is TGTGCCAGCAGCCCTCCTGGGGGGACAGTGAACACCGGGGAGCTGTTTTTT. This translates into CASSPPGGTVNTGELFF.

The rearrangement links TRBV12-3 or TRBV12-4 to TRBJ2-7, with 8 bases that match TRBD1. Trimming took 8 bases from V and 1 from J; bases not matched to a gene: 10. CDR3 length: 15 residues. For the CDR3, the DNA is TGTGCCAGCTCAGTTTGGGACAGGCCATCCTACGAGCAGTACTTC. Its translation: CASSVWDRPSYEQYF.

The rearrangement joins TRBV3-1 to TRBJ2-1; possible D gene TRBD2, 6 bases. Looked up from germline, CDR1 is LGHDT and CDR2 is YNNKEL (reference sequence). This CDR3 spans 16 amino acids. V lost 0 bases, J lost 8 bases, and 17 bases lay in between. The CDR3 nucleotides are TGTGCCAGCAGCCAAGATCCTAAGACTAGTTTAGATGAGCAGTTCTTC. Amino acids: CASSQDPKTSLDEQFF.

The gene calls are TRBV2 and TRBJ2-1, with TRBD1 as a possible D gene (6 bases). The CDR3 totals 12 residues. Germline V gene sequence: CDR1 SNHLY, CDR2 FYNNEI. V gave up 8 bases and J gave up 8 bases, with 13 bases separating them. CDR3 nucleotide sequence: TGTGCCAGCGGGACATTCCTCCATGAGCAGTTCTTC. Translation gives CASGTFLHEQFF.

The chain carries TRBV4-1 and TRBJ2-1, with 14 nucleotides matching TRBD2. The V gene end was trimmed by 3 bases and the J gene end by 7 bases; junction bases not matched to a gene: 2. CDR1 and CDR2 from the germline V gene are MGHRA and YSYEKL. This CDR3 comprises 15 residues. The CDR3 DNA reads as TGCGCCAGCAGCCAGGGACTAGCGGGGGCGAATGAGCAGTTCTTC. Translated, it gives CASSQGLAGANEQFF.

The CDR3 region is CASSLQTDYNEQFF. Here the CDR3 DNA reads TGTGCCAGCAGCCTCCAGACGGATTACAATGAGCAGTTCTTC. The V gene is TRBV7-9, the J gene TRBJ2-1; the D is unclear. Looked up from germline, CDR1 is SEHNR and CDR2 is FQNEAQ (reference sequence). The CDR3 has 14 residues. Trimming removed 5 bases from V and 4 bases from J, with 12 bases in between.

The table lists this clonotype with a few counts. The chain links TRBV20-1 to TRBJ2-1; a weak D match, TRBD1 (6 bases). The CDR3 extends over 14 amino acids. Germline lookup yields CDR1 DFQATT and CDR2 SNEGSKA (reference sequence). The V gene lost 2 bases and the J gene lost 3 bases, with 11 bases spanning the gap. The CDR3 region is CSARYQGFYNEQFF. CDR3 DNA: TGCAGTGCTAGATATCAGGGGTTCTACAATGAGCAGTTCTTC.

The rearrangement links TRBV15 to TRBJ2-2, with D maybe TRBD1 (5 bases). Germline loops: CDR1 LNHNV, CDR2 YYDKDF (reference sequence). The ends were cut back, 5 bases at V and 1 base at J, with 8 bases in the middle. This CDR3 region has 14 residues. The CDR3 is CATSETGNTGELFF. The CDR3 DNA reads TGTGCCACCAGCGAAACAGGGAACACCGGGGAGCTGTTTTTT.

This clonotype has more than one count but fewer than ten. The CDR3 spells CSARLGGGAVYNEQFF. The CDR3 nucleotides read TGCAGTGCTAGGTTGGGCGGGGGGGCCGTCTACAATGAGCAGTTCTTC. The chain is built from TRBV20-1 and TRBJ2-1; TRBD2 matches at 9 bases. J gave up 3 bases and V 3 bases, and 9 bases lay outside the gene matches. The germline CDR1 and CDR2 sequences are DFQATT and SNEGSKA (reference sequence). This CDR3 contains 16 residues.

V is TRBV7-8 and J is TRBJ1-5; no clear D gene. The germline V and J ends were trimmed by 2 bases and 1 base, with 15 bases remaining between them. Germline CDR1 is SGHVS and CDR2 is FQNEAQ. The CDR3 is 17 residues long. The CDR3 bases are TGTGCCAGCAGCTTATACAGCAGCGGCATAAGCAATCAGCCCCAGCATTTT. Encoded protein: CASSLYSSGISNQPQHF.

This clonotype was recorded many times. The chain uses TRBV12-3 or TRBV12-4 and TRBJ2-1; tentative D call: TRBD1 (6 bases). Trimming shortened V by 5 bases and J by 8 bases, and 13 bases separated the two germline ends. The CDR3 loop spans 13 amino acids. The DNA for the CDR3 is TGTGCCAGCAGTCAAACAACAGGGTATGAGCAGTTCTTC. It specifies CASSQTTGYEQFF.

This clonotype was detected a few times. The rearrangement joins TRBV7-9 to TRBJ2-2, with D hard to call. Germline CDR1 and CDR2: SEHNR and FQNEAQ (reference sequence). Between the trimmed V and J ends, which lost 5 bases and 9 bases, there was a span of 16 bases. The CDR3 extends over 14 amino acids. CDR3 loop: CASSDPRAPRELFF. For the CDR3, the DNA is TGTGCCAGCAGCGACCCTAGGGCGCCGAGGGAGCTGTTTTTT.

This clonotype was seen repeatedly, ten times or more. The rearrangement uses TRBV12-3 or TRBV12-4 and TRBJ2-4; the D is unclear. Between the trimmed V and J ends, which lost 6 bases and 0 bases, there was a span of 12 bases. The CDR3 is 15 residues long. CDR3 DNA sequence: TGTGCCAGCAGGGCGGACGGGTCAGCCAAAAACATTCAGTACTTC. Its translation is CASRADGSAKNIQYF.

This clonotype was seen a handful of times. The chain has TRBV30 and TRBJ2-5; the D gene is possibly TRBD2 (7 bases). V lost 3 bases, J lost 5 bases, and 19 bases lay in between. The germline CDR1 and CDR2 sequences are GTSNPN and SVGIG (reference sequence). The CDR3 has 15 amino acids. CDR3: CAWSDGGLRWETQYF. CDR3 coding DNA: TGTGCCTGGAGCGACGGGGGGCTTAGGTGGGAGACCCAGTACTTC.

The genes are TRBV9 and TRBJ2-4, with D tentatively TRBD2 (5 bases). Germline CDR1 and CDR2: SGDLS and YYNGEE. Trimming removed 3 bases at V and 9 bases at J, with 10 bases between. The CDR3 loop spans 12 amino acids. CDR3 nucleotide sequence: TGTGCCAGCAGCGGAGGGAGAGGCATTCAGTACTTC. Protein product: CASSGGRGIQYF.

Only a few counts were recorded for this clonotype. The chain links TRBV28 to TRBJ2-1; the match to TRBD1 covers 9 bases. Germline values: CDR1 MDHEN, CDR2 SYDVKM. Losses at the gene ends were 5 bases for V and 2 bases for J; bases not matched to a gene: 7. This CDR3 contains 16 residues. CDR3 bases: TGTGCCAGCAGTCTCCCGGGACAGGGACCCTACAATGAGCAGTTCTTC. Residues: CASSLPGQGPYNEQFF. Variable domain in full (rest from reference TRBV28 and TRBJ2-1): DVKVTQSSRYLVKRTGEKVFLECVQDMDHENMFWYRQDPGLGLRLIYFSYDVKMKEKGDIPEGYSVSREKKERFSLILESASTNQTSMYLCASSLPGQGPYNEQFFGPGTRLTVL.

The rearrangement links TRBV11-1 to TRBJ2-3, with 8 bases identical to TRBD2. The CDR3 length is 17 residues. Per the germline V gene, CDR1 is SGHAT and CDR2 is FQDESV (reference sequence). V shed 5 bases and J 0 bases; nucleotides not matched to a gene: 10. The CDR3 nucleotides read TGTGCCAGCAGCCCTTGGGGGCGGGGGGTGAGCACAGATACGCAGTATTTT. It is translated as CASSPWGRGVSTDTQYF.

The chain is built from TRBV4-1 and TRBJ2-2; no reliable D call. V was clipped by 3 bases and J by 6 bases, with 14 bases between them. This CDR3 is 15 amino acids long. Germline loops: CDR1 MGHRA, CDR2 YSYEKL. Here the CDR3 DNA reads TGCGCCAGCAGCCACAGGATTACGGATTCCGGGGAGCTGTTTTTT. It encodes CASSHRITDSGELFF.

The chain is built from TRBV27 and TRBJ2-7; D may match TRBD1 or TRBD2 (6 bases each). Deletions cut 6 bases from V and 5 bases from J, with 17 bases between. This CDR3 has 14 residues. Germline V gene data show CDR1 as MNHEY and CDR2 as SMNVEV (reference sequence). This chain's CDR3 is CASRIEGGVDEQYF. The CDR3, as DNA: TGTGCCAGCAGAATCGAGGGGGGAGTGGACGAGCAGTACTTC.

This clonotype showed up just a few times. This chain connects TRBV9 to TRBJ2-1; D possibly corresponds to TRBD1 (5 bases). From germline, CDR1 is SGDLS and CDR2 YYNGEE. The CDR3 runs 12 residues. Trimming cost V 0 bases and J 10 bases, with 8 bases left between them. CDR3 loop: CASSVEGLEQFF. CDR3 DNA: TGTGCCAGCAGCGTAGAGGGGTTGGAGCAGTTCTTC.

The chain is built from TRBV29-1 and TRBJ2-3, with 11 bases matching TRBD2. The V and J ends lost 6 bases and 5 bases, in that order; junction bases with no gene match: 4. The CDR3 totals 13 residues. From germline, CDR1 is SQVTM and CDR2 ANQGSEA. The CDR3 loop reads CSVLLAGEDTQYF. The CDR3 coding sequence is TGCAGCGTCCTACTAGCGGGGGAAGATACGCAGTATTTT.

CDR3 nucleotide sequence: TGTGCCAGCAGCTTATGGTTTTTCGGAACAGGAGACCACCAAGAGACCCAGTACTTC. Protein: CASSLWFFGTGDHQETQYF. V is TRBV7-7 and J is TRBJ2-5; possible D gene TRBD1, 5 bases. CDR3 length: 19 residues. CDR1 is SSHAT, CDR2 FNYEAQ, per germline (reference sequence). Trimming shortened V by 2 bases and J by 0 bases, and 22 bases separated the two germline ends.

This clonotype was counted a few times. The rearrangement uses TRBV4-1 and TRBJ2-1; tentatively, D is TRBD1 (5 bases). V gave up 0 bases and J gave up 8 bases, with 14 bases separating them. The CDR3 has 15 residues. Germline loops: CDR1 MGHRA, CDR2 YSYEKL. Written as DNA, the CDR3 is TGCGCCAGCAGCCAAGATGGTTTAGTCAGGGATGAGCAGTTCTTC. Translated: CASSQDGLVRDEQFF.

This clonotype was counted only a few times. This chain connects TRBV12-3 or TRBV12-4 to TRBJ2-7, with a tentative D call TRBD2 (5 bases). The germline V and J ends were trimmed by 4 bases and 2 bases, with 15 bases remaining between them. This CDR3 region has 15 residues. For the CDR3, the DNA is TGTGCCAGCAGTTCCGGGGTCCTCCTTGCCTACGAGCAGTACTTC. Translation gives CASSSGVLLAYEQYF.